The 28 T cell receptor beta chains given below trace back to one sample, sequenced in a study of T cell responses to AZD1222 COVID-19 vaccine. Assay used: immunoSEQ multiplex PCR; TCRdb lists only in-frame clones, some missing. Here the sample spans 120,000 or so clones, about 94% being singletons. The sequencing here drew on peripheral blood, taken 28 days after the second AZD1222 dose. All receptors derive from an adult who received the AZD1222 COVID-19 vaccine.

The chain couples TRBV28 to TRBJ1-5; TRBD1 aligns across 10 bases. Germline CDR1 MDHEN, CDR2 SYDVKM. The J segment lost 6 bases and the V segment lost 6 bases, leaving 8 bases of the junction unmatched. CDR3 length: 15 residues. In nucleotides, the CDR3 is TGTGCCAGCAGGCCCGGGACAGGGGACAGTCAGCCCCAGCATTTT. It encodes CASRPGTGDSQPQHF.

The J gene is TRBJ1-2, the V gene TRBV5-5; D is uncertain. Trimming shortened V by 0 bases and J by 6 bases, and 9 bases separated the two germline ends. This CDR3 contains 13 residues. CDR1 is SGHKS and CDR2 is YYEKEE in the germline V gene (reference sequence). CDR3 in amino acids: CASSLVRTNGYTF. In DNA form, the CDR3 reads TGTGCCAGCAGCTTGGTTCGTACCAATGGCTACACCTTC. The whole variable domain, remainder taken from reference TRBV5-5 and TRBJ1-2, is DAGVTQSPTHLIKTRGQQVTLRCSPISGHKSVSWYQQVLGQGPQFIFQYYEKEERGRGNFPDRFSARQFPNYSSELNVNALLLGDSALYLCASSLVRTNGYTFGSGTRLTVV.

The V and J genes are TRBV9 and TRBJ2-5; D gene unclear. The CDR3 totals 12 residues. The germline CDR1 and CDR2 sequences are SGDLS and YYNGEE. V was clipped by 7 bases and J by 1 base, with 8 bases between them. The CDR3 nucleotides read TGTGCCAGCTCCCCCAGCCAAGAGACCCAGTACTTC. This sequence encodes CASSPSQETQYF. Full variable domain (missing parts from reference TRBV9 and TRBJ2-5): DSGVTQTPKHLITATGQRVTLRCSPRSGDLSVYWYQQSLDQGLQFLIQYYNGEERAKGNILERFSAQQFPDLHSELNLSSLELGDSALYFCASSPSQETQYFGPGTRLLVL.

The chain has TRBV2 and TRBJ2-3; D is possibly TRBD2 (5 bases). CDR1 is SNHLY, CDR2 FYNNEI, per germline. The CDR3 is 15 residues long. Trimming stripped 3 bases from V and 3 bases from J, with 13 bases between. In DNA form, the CDR3 reads TGTGCCAGCAGTGACCGGACTCGAGGTACAGATACGCAGTATTTT. It specifies CASSDRTRGTDTQYF.

The chain links TRBV25-1 to TRBJ1-1; TRBD1 is a possible D gene (5 bases). Trimming left V 4 bases short and J 1 base short, with 7 bases between. This CDR3 is 13 amino acids long. The germline V gene encodes CDR1 MGHDK and CDR2 SYGVNS. The CDR3, as DNA: TGTGCCAGCAGTGTTCAGGGGAACACTGAAGCTTTCTTT. It codes for CASSVQGNTEAFF.

For the CDR3, the DNA is TGTGCCAGCAGCTTAGAGGGGGGGCGGTCGCGAGGCTACACCTTC. This translates into CASSLEGGRSRGYTF. This sequence joins TRBV7-9 and TRBJ1-2, with a tentative D call TRBD1 (6 bases). The CDR3 consists of 15 residues. Germline V lookup: CDR1 SEHNR, CDR2 FQNEAQ (reference sequence). The V end was cut by 1 base, the J end by 8 bases, with 17 bases between.

Remarks on this clone: Other DNA sequences in the same sample also yield this CDR3. The V and J genes are TRBV15 and TRBJ1-1; a possible D gene is TRBD1 (5 bases). The ends were cut back, 3 bases at V and 0 bases at J, with 5 bases in the middle. The CDR3 has 13 residues. Looked up from germline, CDR1 is LNHNV and CDR2 is YYDKDF (reference sequence). CDR3 sequence reads: CATSRGVNTEAFF. CDR3 sequence (DNA): TGTGCCACCAGCAGGGGGGTGAACACTGAAGCTTTCTTT.

The chain is built from TRBV4-1 and TRBJ1-6; D gene unclear. V was trimmed by 1 base and J by 10 bases, leaving 20 bases between them. The CDR3 totals 17 residues. Looked up from germline, CDR1 is MGHRA and CDR2 is YSYEKL. In DNA, the CDR3 is TGCGCCAGCAGCCAAGGCCCTTTAGGCCGGGTAGGATCACCCCTCCACTTT. Translating it yields CASSQGPLGRVGSPLHF.

The chain recombines TRBV5-4 with TRBJ2-7, with unresolved D. CDR1 is SGHNT, CDR2 YYREEE, per germline (reference sequence). V dropped 6 bases and J dropped 2 bases, with 15 bases sitting between them. This CDR3 is 14 amino acids long. The CDR3 sequence is CASNPVNNPYEQYF. CDR3 sequence (DNA): TGTGCCAGCAACCCTGTAAATAACCCCTACGAGCAGTACTTC.

The CDR3 here is CASSYGGENGYTF. The CDR3, as DNA: TGTGCCAGCAGTTACGGGGGCGAGAACGGCTACACCTTC. The chain uses TRBV6-5 and TRBJ1-2; D is possibly TRBD1 (6 bases). The CDR3 has 13 residues. Per the germline V gene, CDR1 is MNHEY and CDR2 is SVGAGI. Trimming took 2 bases from V and 8 from J, leaving 12 bases between them.

This chain connects TRBV18 to TRBJ2-1; D unclear. Deletions cut 3 bases from V and 5 bases from J, with 17 bases between. The CDR3 consists of 16 residues. The germline gives CDR1 KGHSH, CDR2 LQKENI. The CDR3: CASSPLWPDENNEQFF. As DNA, the CDR3 is TGTGCCAGCTCACCTCTTTGGCCCGACGAAAACAATGAGCAGTTCTTC.

This sequence joins TRBV19 and TRBJ2-1, with D possibly called TRBD1 or TRBD2 (5 bases each). Trimming stripped 6 bases from V and 11 bases from J, with 17 bases between. Germline V gene sequence: CDR1 LNHDA, CDR2 SQIVND (reference sequence). This CDR3 has 13 residues. The CDR3 reads CASRRVGAWQQFF. CDR3 in DNA: TGTGCCAGTAGGAGGGTTGGGGCGTGGCAGCAGTTCTTC.

This clone was recorded only once. Here the CDR3 DNA reads TGTGCCAGCAGCCCAAGGGGGGATCAGCCCCAGCATTTT. This sequence encodes CASSPRGDQPQHF. The J gene is TRBJ1-5, the V gene TRBV13, with D tentatively TRBD1 (6 bases). Germline CDR1 and CDR2: PRHDT and FYEKMQ (reference sequence). This CDR3 spans 13 amino acids. V was shortened by 5 bases and J by 5 bases, with 10 bases between the two germline ends.

The V and J genes are TRBV5-1 and TRBJ1-2; D uncertain. V lost 6 bases and J 3 bases, leaving 12 bases between the germline ends. The V gene's germline CDR1 is SGHRS and CDR2 YFSETQ. The CDR3 has 13 residues. The CDR3, as DNA: TGCGCCAGCACCGATCGGACGGACTATGGCTACACCTTC. This sequence encodes CASTDRTDYGYTF.

The V call is TRBV21-1, the J call TRBJ1-5; whether TRBD1, the table's D call, matches the DNA was not checked. TRBV21-1 is an annotated pseudogene. The CDR3 runs to 17 residues. As DNA, the CDR3 is TGTGCCAGCAGCCCTCACGAGGAAGGGGCGTTCAATCAGCCCCAGCATTTT. Amino acids: CASSPHEEGAFNQPQHF.

The chain joins TRBV9 to TRBJ2-1, with 7 positions matching TRBD2. The CDR3 runs to 16 residues. CDR1 and CDR2 from the germline V gene are SGDLS and YYNGEE. V was clipped by 0 bases and J by 2 bases; unmatched bases: 5. As DNA, the CDR3 is TGTGCCAGCAGCGTAGGCGGGAGCAGGGCCTACAATGAGCAGTTCTTC. This sequence encodes CASSVGGSRAYNEQFF.

The chain's CDR3 is CATSRDPISGNTIYF. The CDR3, as DNA: TGTGCCACCAGCAGAGATCCGATCTCTGGAAACACCATATATTTT. The rearrangement joins TRBV15 to TRBJ1-3; D is unclear. In germline, CDR1 is LNHNV, CDR2 YYDKDF (reference sequence). This CDR3 comprises 15 residues. V shed 0 bases and J shed 0 bases, with 6 bases lying between them.

CDR3 sequence reads: CASSNRAGSNTEAFF. DNA for the CDR3: TGCGCCAGCAGCAACAGGGCAGGATCGAACACTGAAGCTTTCTTT. This chain connects TRBV4-1 to TRBJ1-1; tentative D call: TRBD1 (6 bases). V lost 5 bases, J lost 1 base, and 14 bases lay in between. The germline V gene has CDR1 MGHRA and CDR2 YSYEKL. CDR3 length: 15 amino acids.

The V call is TRBV9, the J call TRBJ1-2, with a possible D match to TRBD1 (6 bases). Trimming took 0 bases from V and 3 from J, leaving 12 bases between them. The CDR3 extends over 15 amino acids. From germline, CDR1 is SGDLS and CDR2 YYNGEE. CDR3 nucleotides: TGTGCCAGCAGCGTAGAACAGGGATCCCACTATGGCTACACCTTC. Its translation: CASSVEQGSHYGYTF. The complete variable domain, with remaining parts taken from reference TRBV9 and TRBJ1-2, reads DSGVTQTPKHLITATGQRVTLRCSPRSGDLSVYWYQQSLDQGLQFLIQYYNGEERAKGNILERFSAQQFPDLHSELNLSSLELGDSALYFCASSVEQGSHYGYTFGSGTRLTVV.

The chain is built from TRBV11-2 and TRBJ1-1; D may be TRBD1 (6 bases). V was trimmed by 8 bases and J by 4 bases, leaving 11 bases between them. This CDR3 region has 12 residues. The V gene's germline CDR1 is SGHAT and CDR2 FQNNGV. The CDR3 spells CASRRGPTEAFF. In DNA, the CDR3 is TGTGCCAGCCGCCGGGGGCCCACTGAAGCTTTCTTT.

The chain couples TRBV5-1 to TRBJ1-2; unclear D gene. The CDR3 runs 13 residues. Germline loops: CDR1 SGHRS, CDR2 YFSETQ. V lost 1 base and J 7 bases, leaving 11 bases between the germline ends. The chain's CDR3 is CASSLPGMSGYTF. The CDR3 DNA follows: TGCGCCAGCAGCTTGCCCGGAATGAGTGGCTACACCTTC.

V usage is TRBV9 and J usage is TRBJ2-1, with a tentative D call TRBD2 (6 bases). CDR1 and CDR2 (germline): SGDLS, YYNGEE. The CDR3 is 12 amino acids. The V and J ends lost 4 bases and 9 bases respectively, with 11 bases between them. For the CDR3, the DNA is TGTGCCAGCAGCCCAATAGCGGTTGAGCAGTTCTTC. The encoded protein is CASSPIAVEQFF. Filled out from reference TRBV9 and TRBJ2-1, the complete variable domain reads DSGVTQTPKHLITATGQRVTLRCSPRSGDLSVYWYQQSLDQGLQFLIQYYNGEERAKGNILERFSAQQFPDLHSELNLSSLELGDSALYFCASSPIAVEQFFGPGTRLTVL.

The chain links TRBV20-1 to TRBJ2-7; 11 bases are shared with TRBD2. Unmatched junction bases numbered 14, after V lost 3 bases and J lost 1 base. Per germline, CDR1 DFQATT and CDR2 SNEGSKA (reference sequence). The CDR3 has 18 amino acids. CDR3 bases: TGCAGTGCTAGTTCGATTCGACTAGCGGGATTCCGTTCCTACGAGCAGTACTTC. Translating it yields CSASSIRLAGFRSYEQYF.

This chain connects TRBV25-1 to TRBJ2-7; unclear D gene. CDR1 and CDR2 (germline): MGHDK, SYGVNS. This CDR3 has 14 amino acids. Between the trimmed V and J ends, which lost 2 bases and 2 bases, there was a span of 10 bases. Written as DNA, the CDR3 is TGTGCCAGCAGTGAAAGAAGTTGGCCCTACGAGCAGTACTTC. This sequence encodes CASSERSWPYEQYF.

This clone appeared once. The chain couples TRBV5-1 to TRBJ2-1; the D is unclear. Trimming stripped 1 base from V and 2 bases from J, with 22 bases between. Per germline, CDR1 SGHRS and CDR2 YFSETQ. This CDR3 is 19 amino acids long. The CDR3 protein is CASSLKGFVFSATYNEQFF. The CDR3 bases are TGCGCCAGCAGCTTGAAGGGCTTCGTTTTTTCAGCGACCTACAATGAGCAGTTCTTC.

The chain carries TRBV18 and TRBJ2-7; D tentatively fits TRBD1 or TRBD2 (5 bases each). Germline CDR1 KGHSH, CDR2 LQKENI. Deletions cut 1 base from V and 2 bases from J, with 15 bases between. This CDR3 region has 16 residues. CDR3 DNA sequence: TGTGCCAGCTCACCACGGGGGAAGCCCCGACCCTACGAGCAGTACTTC. Translation gives CASSPRGKPRPYEQYF.

V is TRBV10-3 and J is TRBJ2-3, with 13 bases that match TRBD2. V trimming: 2 bases; J trimming: 3 bases; junction bases outside the gene matches: 2. Germline lookup yields CDR1 ENHRY and CDR2 SYGVKD. CDR3 length equals 16 residues. CDR3 residues: CAISEKGLAGTDTQYF. CDR3 nucleotides: TGTGCCATCAGTGAGAAGGGACTAGCGGGGACAGATACGCAGTATTTT.

This clone was detected only once. The V and J genes are TRBV3-1 (or the pseudogene TRBV3-2) and TRBJ2-7, with D possibly TRBD1 on 5 matching bases. V dropped 1 base and J dropped 9 bases, with 13 bases sitting between them. Germline CDR1 and CDR2: LGHDT and YNNKEL (reference sequence). The CDR3 has 13 residues. CDR3: CASSQVGLQGQYF. The CDR3 region has the DNA TGTGCCAGCAGCCAAGTGGGCCTCCAGGGGCAGTACTTC.